The clone carrying this TCR delta chain occurred a few times. TCRdb reanalysed the reads with CATT. The sample holds some 5,000 delta-chain clones; around 5% are singletons and the top ten take over 9.5%. The record originates from a study of gamma-delta chains in newborns, infants, children. Study background: Innate gammadelta T cells reportedly expand polyclonally right after birth, driven by microbial exposure, per the title.

The V gene's germline CDR1 is GEAIGNYY and CDR2 EKD. CDR3 length: 16 residues. Trimming removed 0 bases at V and 3 bases at J, with 13 bases between. The specimen sequenced was blood. This TCR came from a child who was a newborn, infant or young child, either healthy, febrile or measles-vaccinated (not recorded which). The rearrangement uses TRDV2 and TRDJ2; D remains ambiguous. CDR3 DNA sequence: TGTGCCTGTGACACCGTCGGGGCCTCGGTGACAGCACAACTCTTCTTT. Its translation: CACDTVGASVTAQLFF.